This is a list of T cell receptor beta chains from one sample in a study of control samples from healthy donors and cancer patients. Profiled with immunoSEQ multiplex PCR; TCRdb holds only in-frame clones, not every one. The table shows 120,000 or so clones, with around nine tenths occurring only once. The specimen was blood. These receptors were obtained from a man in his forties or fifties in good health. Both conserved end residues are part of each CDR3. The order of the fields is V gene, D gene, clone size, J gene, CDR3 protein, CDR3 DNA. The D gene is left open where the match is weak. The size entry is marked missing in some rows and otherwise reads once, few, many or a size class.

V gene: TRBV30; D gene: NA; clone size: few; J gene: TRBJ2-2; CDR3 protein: CAWRVVDQNTGELFF; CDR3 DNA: TGTGCCTGGAGGGTTGTGGATCAGAACACCGGGGAGCTGTTTTTT
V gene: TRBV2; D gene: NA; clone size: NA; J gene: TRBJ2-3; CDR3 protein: CASSRDSMGDTQYF; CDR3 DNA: TGTGCCAGCAGCCGGGACTCAATGGGAGATACGCAGTATTTT
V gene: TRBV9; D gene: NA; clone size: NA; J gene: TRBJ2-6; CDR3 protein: CASSVQTLSGANVLTF; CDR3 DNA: TGTGCCAGCAGCGTACAAACCCTCTCTGGGGCCAACGTCCTGACTTTC
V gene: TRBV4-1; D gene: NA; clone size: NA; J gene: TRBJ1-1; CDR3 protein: CASSVTGAGTEAFF; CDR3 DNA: TGCGCCAGCAGTGTGACCGGGGCTGGCACTGAAGCTTTCTTT
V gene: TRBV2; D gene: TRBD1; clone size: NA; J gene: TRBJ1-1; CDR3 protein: CASRTGWNTEAFF; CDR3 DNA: TGTGCCAGCCGGACAGGCTGGAACACTGAAGCTTTCTTT
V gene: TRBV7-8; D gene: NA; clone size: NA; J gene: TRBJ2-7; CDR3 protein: CASSLEQGYEQYF; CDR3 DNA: TGTGCCAGCAGCTTAGAACAGGGTTACGAGCAGTACTTC
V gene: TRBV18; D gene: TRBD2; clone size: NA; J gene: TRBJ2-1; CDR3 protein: CASSTSGGESNEQFF; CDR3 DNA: TGTGCCAGCTCAACAAGCGGGGGGGAGTCGAATGAGCAGTTCTTC
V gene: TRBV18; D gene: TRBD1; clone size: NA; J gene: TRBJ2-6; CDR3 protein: CASSSGTGVSGANVLTF; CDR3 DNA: TGTGCCAGCTCGTCCGGGACAGGGGTCTCTGGGGCCAACGTCCTGACTTTC
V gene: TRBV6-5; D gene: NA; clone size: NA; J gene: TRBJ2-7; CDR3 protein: CASSEDGAYEQYF; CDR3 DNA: TGTGCCAGCAGCGAGGATGGCGCCTACGAGCAGTACTTC
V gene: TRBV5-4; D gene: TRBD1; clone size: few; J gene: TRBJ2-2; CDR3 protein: CASSPTGTEMNTGELFF; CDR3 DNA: TGTGCCAGCAGCCCTACAGGGACAGAGATGAACACCGGGGAGCTGTTTTTT
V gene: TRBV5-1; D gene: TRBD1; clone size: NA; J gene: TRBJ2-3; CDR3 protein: CASSYKTGTADVDTQYF; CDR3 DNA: TGCGCCAGCAGCTACAAGACCGGGACAGCTGACGTTGATACGCAGTATTTT
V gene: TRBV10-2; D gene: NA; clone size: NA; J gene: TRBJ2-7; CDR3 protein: CASSDGRGGYEQYF; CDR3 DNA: TGCGCCAGCAGTGATGGCAGGGGGGGCTACGAGCAGTACTTC
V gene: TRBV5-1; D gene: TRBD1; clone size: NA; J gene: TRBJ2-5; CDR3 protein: CASSLFGQGQETQYF; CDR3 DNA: TGCGCCAGCAGCTTGTTCGGACAGGGCCAAGAGACCCAGTACTTC
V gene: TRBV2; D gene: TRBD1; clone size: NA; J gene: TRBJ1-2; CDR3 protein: CASSEGTGWIGYTF; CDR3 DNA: TGTGCCAGCAGTGAAGGGACAGGGTGGATTGGCTACACCTTC
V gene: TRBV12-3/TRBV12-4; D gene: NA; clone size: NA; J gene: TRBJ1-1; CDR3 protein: CASSFLSSTEAFF; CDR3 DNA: TGTGCCAGCAGTTTTCTCTCGAGCACTGAAGCTTTCTTT
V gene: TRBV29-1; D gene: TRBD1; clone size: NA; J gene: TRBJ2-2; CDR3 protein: CSVVPGQGTGELFF; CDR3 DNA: TGCAGCGTGGTTCCGGGACAGGGTACCGGGGAGCTGTTTTTT
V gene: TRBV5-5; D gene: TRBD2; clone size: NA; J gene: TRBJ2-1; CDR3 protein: CASSLILAGLGEQFF; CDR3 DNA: TGTGCCAGCAGCCTCATACTAGCGGGGTTAGGAGAGCAGTTCTTC
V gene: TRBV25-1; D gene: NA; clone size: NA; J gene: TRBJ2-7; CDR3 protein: CASTDGGGHTYEQYF; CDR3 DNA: TGTGCCAGCACCGACGGAGGCGGACATACCTACGAGCAGTACTTC
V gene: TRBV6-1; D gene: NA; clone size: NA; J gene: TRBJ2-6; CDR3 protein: CASSERGPDRVTPRGANVLTF; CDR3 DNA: TGTGCCAGCAGTGAAAGGGGACCGGATAGGGTCACCCCTCGGGGGGCCAACGTCCTGACTTTC
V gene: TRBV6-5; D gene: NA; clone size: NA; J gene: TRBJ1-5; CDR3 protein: CASYSPHSNQPQHF; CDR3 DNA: TGTGCCAGTTACAGTCCCCATAGCAATCAGCCCCAGCATTTT
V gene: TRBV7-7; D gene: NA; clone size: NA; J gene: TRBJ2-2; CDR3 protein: CASSLVSGPGELFF; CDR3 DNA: TGTGCCAGCAGCTTAGTATCAGGGCCCGGGGAGCTGTTTTTT
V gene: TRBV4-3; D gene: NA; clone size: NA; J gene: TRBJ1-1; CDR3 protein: CASSQEWTGNTEAFF; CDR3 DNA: TGCGCCAGCAGCCAAGAATGGACGGGAAACACTGAAGCTTTCTTT
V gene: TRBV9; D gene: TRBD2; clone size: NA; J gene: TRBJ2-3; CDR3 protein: CASSARWGGRSTDTQYF; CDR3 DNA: TGTGCCAGCAGCGCCCGATGGGGGGGTCGAAGCACAGATACGCAGTATTTT
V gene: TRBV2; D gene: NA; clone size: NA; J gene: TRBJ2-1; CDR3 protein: CASSSQGSEQFF; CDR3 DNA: TGTGCCAGCAGTTCGCAAGGGTCTGAGCAGTTCTTC
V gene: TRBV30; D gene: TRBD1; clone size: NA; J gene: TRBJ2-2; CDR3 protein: CAWKLQGTNTGELFF; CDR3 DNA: TGTGCCTGGAAGTTACAGGGGACCAACACCGGGGAGCTGTTTTTT
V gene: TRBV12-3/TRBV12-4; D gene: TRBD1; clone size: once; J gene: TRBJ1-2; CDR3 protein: CASSLGQGARYTF; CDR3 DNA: TGTGCCAGCAGTTTGGGGCAGGGGGCTCGCTACACCTTC
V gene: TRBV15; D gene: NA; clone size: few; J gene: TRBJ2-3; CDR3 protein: CATSPSRGRDTQYF; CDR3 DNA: TGTGCCACCAGCCCCTCCCGGGGGAGAGATACGCAGTATTTT
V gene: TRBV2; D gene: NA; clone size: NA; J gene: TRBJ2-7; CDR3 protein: CASTGQGSSEQYF; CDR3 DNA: TGTGCCAGCACGGGCCAGGGGTCTTCCGAGCAGTACTTC
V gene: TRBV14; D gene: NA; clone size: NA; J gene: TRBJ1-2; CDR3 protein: CASSQEGAGVSYGYTF; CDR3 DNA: TGTGCCAGCAGCCAAGAAGGAGCAGGGGTGAGCTATGGCTACACCTTC
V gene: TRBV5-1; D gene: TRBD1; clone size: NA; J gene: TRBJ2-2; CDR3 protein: CASSLPGGSATGELFF; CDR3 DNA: TGCGCCAGCAGCTTGCCAGGGGGCTCAGCCACCGGGGAGCTGTTTTTT
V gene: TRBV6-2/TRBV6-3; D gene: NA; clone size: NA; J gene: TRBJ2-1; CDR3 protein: CASSYGNRVFDHNEQFF; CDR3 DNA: TGTGCCAGCAGTTACGGAAACAGGGTTTTCGATCACAATGAGCAGTTCTTC
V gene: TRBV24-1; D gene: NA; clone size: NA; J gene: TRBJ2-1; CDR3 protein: CATSGPHYSSYNEQFF; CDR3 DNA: TGTGCCACCAGTGGGCCCCACTATAGCTCCTACAATGAGCAGTTCTTC
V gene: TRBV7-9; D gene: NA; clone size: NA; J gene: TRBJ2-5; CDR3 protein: CASSPPRAQETQYF; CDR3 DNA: TGTGCCAGCAGCCCCCCTCGGGCCCAAGAGACCCAGTACTTC
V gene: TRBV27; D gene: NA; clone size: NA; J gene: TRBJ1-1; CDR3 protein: CASSPSSLTEAFF; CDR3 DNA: TGTGCCAGCAGTCCCTCTAGTCTAACTGAAGCTTTCTTT
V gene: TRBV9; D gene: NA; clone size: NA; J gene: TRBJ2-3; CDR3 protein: CASSTNSHGSDTQYF; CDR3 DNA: TGTGCCAGCAGCACTAACTCCCACGGGAGCGATACGCAGTATTTT
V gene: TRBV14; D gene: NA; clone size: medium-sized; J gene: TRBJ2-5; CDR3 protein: CASSQVMAPRDF; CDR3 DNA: TGTGCCAGCAGCCAAGTGATGGCACCGCGAGACTTC
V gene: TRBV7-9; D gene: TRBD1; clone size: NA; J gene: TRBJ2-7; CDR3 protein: CASSLNRGSVYEQYF; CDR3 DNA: TGTGCCAGCAGCTTAAACAGGGGGAGTGTTTACGAGCAGTACTTC
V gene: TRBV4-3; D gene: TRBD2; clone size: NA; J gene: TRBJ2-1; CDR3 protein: CASSQGLAGSYNEQFF; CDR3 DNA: TGCGCCAGCAGCCAAGGTCTAGCGGGCTCCTACAATGAGCAGTTCTTC
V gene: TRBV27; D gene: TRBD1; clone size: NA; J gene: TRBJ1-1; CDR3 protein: CASRSWSTGGPTEAFF; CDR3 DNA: TGTGCCAGCAGGTCCTGGAGTACAGGGGGGCCAACTGAAGCTTTCTTT
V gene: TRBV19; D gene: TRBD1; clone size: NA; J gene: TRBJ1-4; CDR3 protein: CASAWDRDEKLFF; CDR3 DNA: TGTGCCAGCGCATGGGACAGGGACGAAAAACTGTTTTTT
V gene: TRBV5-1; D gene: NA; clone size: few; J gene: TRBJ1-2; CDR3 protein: CASSLAPMANYGYTF; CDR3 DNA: TGCGCCAGCAGCTTGGCCCCAATGGCCAACTATGGCTACACCTTC
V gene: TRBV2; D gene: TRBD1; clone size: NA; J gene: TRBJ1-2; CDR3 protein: CASTRGTDAYGYTF; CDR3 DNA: TGTGCCAGCACCAGGGGGACGGACGCCTATGGCTACACCTTC
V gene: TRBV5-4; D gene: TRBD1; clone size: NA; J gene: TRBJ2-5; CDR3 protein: CASHGPGQGKTQYF; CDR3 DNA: TGTGCCAGCCACGGACCGGGACAGGGAAAGACCCAGTACTTC
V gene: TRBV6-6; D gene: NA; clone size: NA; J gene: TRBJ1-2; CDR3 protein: CASSSRQDQTYGYTF; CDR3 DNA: TGTGCCAGCAGTTCACGACAGGATCAAACCTATGGCTACACCTTC
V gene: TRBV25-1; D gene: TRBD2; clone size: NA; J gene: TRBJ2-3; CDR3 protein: CASSERGYTDTQYF; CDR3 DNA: TGTGCCAGCAGTGAGCGGGGGTACACAGATACGCAGTATTTT
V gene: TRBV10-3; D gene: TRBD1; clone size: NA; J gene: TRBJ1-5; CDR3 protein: CAISRQGGGQPQHF; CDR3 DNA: TGTGCCATCAGTAGACAGGGAGGGGGTCAGCCCCAGCATTTT
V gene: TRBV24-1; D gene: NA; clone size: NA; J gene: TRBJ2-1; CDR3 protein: CATSDLRGNEQFF; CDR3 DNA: TGTGCCACCAGTGATTTAAGGGGTAATGAGCAGTTCTTC
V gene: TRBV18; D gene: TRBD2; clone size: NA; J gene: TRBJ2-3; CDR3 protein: CASSPRLAGGTDTQYF; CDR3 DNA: TGTGCCAGCTCACCGCGACTAGCGGGGGGGACAGATACGCAGTATTTT
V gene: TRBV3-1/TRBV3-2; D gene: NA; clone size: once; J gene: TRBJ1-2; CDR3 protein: CASSQVQGGSYTF; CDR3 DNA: TGTGCCAGCAGCCAAGTTCAGGGTGGGAGCTACACCTTC
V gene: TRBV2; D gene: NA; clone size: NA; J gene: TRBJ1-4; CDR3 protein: CASWGMPGDWATNEKLFF; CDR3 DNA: TGTGCCAGCTGGGGGATGCCAGGGGATTGGGCAACTAATGAAAAACTGTTTTTT
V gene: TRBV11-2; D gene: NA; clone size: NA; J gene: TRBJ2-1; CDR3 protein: CASSLGVNEQFF; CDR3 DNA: TGTGCCAGCAGCTTAGGGGTCAATGAGCAGTTCTTC
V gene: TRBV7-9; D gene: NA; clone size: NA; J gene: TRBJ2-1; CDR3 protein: CASSPTGNSYNEQFF; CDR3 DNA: TGTGCCAGCAGCCCAACAGGGAACTCCTACAATGAGCAGTTCTTC
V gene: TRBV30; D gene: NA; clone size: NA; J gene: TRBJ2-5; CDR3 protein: CAWSRGAGRTQYF; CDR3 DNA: TGTGCCTGGTCCCGGGGGGCCGGGCGGACCCAGTACTTC
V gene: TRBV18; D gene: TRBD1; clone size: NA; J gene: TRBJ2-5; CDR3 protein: CASSPGTGERETQYF; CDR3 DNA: TGTGCCAGCTCACCGGGGACAGGGGAGAGAGAGACCCAGTACTTC
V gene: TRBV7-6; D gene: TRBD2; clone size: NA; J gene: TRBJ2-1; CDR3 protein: CASSRGAGGDVDEQFF; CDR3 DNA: TGTGCCAGCAGCCGCGGAGCGGGGGGGGATGTCGATGAGCAGTTCTTC
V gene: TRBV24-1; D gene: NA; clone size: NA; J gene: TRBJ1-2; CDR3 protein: CATSDLGGYGYTF; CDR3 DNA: TGTGCCACCAGTGATTTAGGGGGTTACGGCTACACCTTC